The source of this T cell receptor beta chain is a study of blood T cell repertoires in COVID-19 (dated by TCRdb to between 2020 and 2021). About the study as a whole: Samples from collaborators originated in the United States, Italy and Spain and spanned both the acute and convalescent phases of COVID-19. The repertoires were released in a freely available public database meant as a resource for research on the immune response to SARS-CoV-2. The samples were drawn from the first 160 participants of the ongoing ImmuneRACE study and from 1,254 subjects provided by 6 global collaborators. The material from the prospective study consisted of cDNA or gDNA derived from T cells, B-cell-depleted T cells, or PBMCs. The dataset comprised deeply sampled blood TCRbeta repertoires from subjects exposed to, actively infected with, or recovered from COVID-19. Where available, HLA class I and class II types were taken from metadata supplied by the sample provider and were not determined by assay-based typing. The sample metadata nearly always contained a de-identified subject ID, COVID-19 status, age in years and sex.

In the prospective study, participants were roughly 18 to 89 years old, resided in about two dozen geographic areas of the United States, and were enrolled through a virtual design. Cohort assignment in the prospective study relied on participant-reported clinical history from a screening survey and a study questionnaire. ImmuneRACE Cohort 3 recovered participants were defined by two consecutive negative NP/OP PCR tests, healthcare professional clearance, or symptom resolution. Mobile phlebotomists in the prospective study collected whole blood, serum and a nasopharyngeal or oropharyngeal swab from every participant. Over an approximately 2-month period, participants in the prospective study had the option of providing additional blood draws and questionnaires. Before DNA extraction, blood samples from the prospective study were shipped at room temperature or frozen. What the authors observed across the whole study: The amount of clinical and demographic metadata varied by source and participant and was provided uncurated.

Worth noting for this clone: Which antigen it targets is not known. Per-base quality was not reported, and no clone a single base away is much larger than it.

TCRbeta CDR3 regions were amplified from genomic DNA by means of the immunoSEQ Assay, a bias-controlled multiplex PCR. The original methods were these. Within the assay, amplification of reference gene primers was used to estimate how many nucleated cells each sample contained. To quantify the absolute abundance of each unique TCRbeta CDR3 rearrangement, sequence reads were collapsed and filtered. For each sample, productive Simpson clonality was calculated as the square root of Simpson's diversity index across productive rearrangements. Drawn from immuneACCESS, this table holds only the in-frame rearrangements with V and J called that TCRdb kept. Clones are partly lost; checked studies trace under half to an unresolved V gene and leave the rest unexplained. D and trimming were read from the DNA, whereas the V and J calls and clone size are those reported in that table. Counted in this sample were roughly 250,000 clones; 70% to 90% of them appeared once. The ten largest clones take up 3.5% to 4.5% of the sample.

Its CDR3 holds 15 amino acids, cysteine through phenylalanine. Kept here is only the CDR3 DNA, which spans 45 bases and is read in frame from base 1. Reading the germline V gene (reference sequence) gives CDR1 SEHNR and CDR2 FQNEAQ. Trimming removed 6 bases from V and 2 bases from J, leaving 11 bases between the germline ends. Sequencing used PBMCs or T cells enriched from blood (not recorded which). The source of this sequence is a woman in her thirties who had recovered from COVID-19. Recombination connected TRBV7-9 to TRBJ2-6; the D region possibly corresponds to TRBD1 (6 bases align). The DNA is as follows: TGTGCCAGCAGTAATACAGGGCCTGGGGCCAACGTCCTGACTTTC. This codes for CASSNTGPGANVLTF.